Below are 21 T cell receptor beta chains sequenced from a single sample in a study of graft-versus-host responses after intestinal transplantation. TCRdb's table, derived via immunoSEQ multiplex PCR, lists solely in-frame clones and lacks some. The repertoire holds about 110,000 clones, with around 93% as singletons. For these receptors, no antigen is known. The material was unstimulated CD8+ T cells sorted from spleen or lymph node cells, obtained before intestinal transplant. These TCRs come from a human donor who received an intestinal transplant.

The chain links TRBV7-9 to TRBJ2-7; D not certain. Trimming removed 4 bases from V and 2 bases from J, with 0 bases in between. Germline V lookup: CDR1 SEHNR, CDR2 FQNEAQ (reference sequence). The CDR3 extends over 10 amino acids. The CDR3 loop is CASSSYEQYF. As DNA, the CDR3 is TGTGCCAGCAGCTCCTACGAGCAGTACTTC.

This chain joins TRBV7-8 and TRBJ2-5, with 7 nucleotides matching TRBD2. The CDR3 sequence is 15 residues long. From germline, CDR1 is SGHVS and CDR2 FQNEAQ. Trimming took 3 bases from V and 5 from J; bases not matched to a gene: 9. The CDR3 DNA sequence: TGTGCCAGCAGCTTCTTGGCGGGAGTAGAGGAGACCCAGTACTTC. Protein product: CASSFLAGVEETQYF. Combining the CDR3 with reference TRBV7-8 and TRBJ2-5 gives the whole variable domain GAGVSQSPRYKVAKRGQDVALRCDPISGHVSLFWYQQALGQGPEFLTYFQNEAQLDKSGLPSDRFFAERPEGSVSTLKIQRTQQEDSAVYLCASSFLAGVEETQYFGPGTRLLVL.

The chain joins TRBV7-3 to TRBJ1-2; a possible D gene is TRBD1 (5 bases). CDR1 SGHTA and CDR2 FQGTGA come from the germline V gene. The CDR3 consists of 13 residues. V was clipped by 5 bases and J by 7 bases, with 14 bases between them. The CDR3 spells CASSPSGAAGYTF. CDR3 nucleotide sequence: TGTGCCAGCAGCCCTTCTGGGGCGGCTGGCTACACCTTC.

In regard to this clone: Relative to the germline gene, one junction end is altered; a read error may explain this. This chain joins TRBV5-4 and TRBJ2-5; 7 positions agree with TRBD2. This CDR3 is built from 14 residues. The V gene's germline CDR1 is SGHNT and CDR2 YYREEE (reference sequence). The CDR3, as DNA: TGTGCCATCAGCTCCTGGGATAGCGGGGAGACCCAGTACTTC. Residues: CAISSWDSGETQYF.

J is TRBJ2-5 and V is TRBV29-1; possibly TRBD2 for D (6 bases). CDR1 and CDR2 from the germline V gene are SQVTM and ANQGSEA. V gave up 3 bases and J gave up 5 bases, with 10 bases separating them. The CDR3 is 12 residues long. The DNA of the CDR3 is TGCAGCGTTGAGACCGGGAGCGAGACCCAGTACTTC. Protein: CSVETGSETQYF.

V usage is TRBV9 and J usage is TRBJ1-2, with a possible D match to TRBD1 (5 bases). The CDR3 totals 14 residues. Trimming shortened V by 0 bases and J by 2 bases, and 8 bases separated the two germline ends. The V gene's germline CDR1 is SGDLS and CDR2 YYNGEE. CDR3 sequence reads: CASSVGAGNYGYTF. The CDR3 DNA sequence: TGTGCCAGCAGCGTAGGGGCAGGGAACTATGGCTACACCTTC.

This chain uses TRBV2 with TRBJ2-4, with D uncertain. V shed 2 bases and J shed 0 bases, with 11 bases lying between them. In germline, CDR1 is SNHLY, CDR2 FYNNEI. CDR3 length: 16 amino acids. The CDR3 sequence is CASSERRILAKNIQYF. CDR3 in DNA: TGTGCCAGCAGTGAAAGACGGATCCTAGCCAAAAACATTCAGTACTTC.

This chain joins TRBV13 and TRBJ2-2, with a tentative D call TRBD2 (6 bases). V was clipped by 0 bases and J by 6 bases, with 8 bases between them. The CDR3 contains 14 residues. Germline loops: CDR1 PRHDT, CDR2 FYEKMQ (reference sequence). The CDR3 bases are TGTGCCAGCAGCTTAGGCTCTAGCGCCGGGGAGCTGTTTTTT. Its protein is CASSLGSSAGELFF.

This chain uses TRBV7-9 with TRBJ1-4; D remains unclear. V was shortened by 1 base and J by 5 bases, with 11 bases between the two germline ends. The CDR3 totals 15 residues. Germline V gives CDR1 SEHNR, CDR2 FQNEAQ (reference sequence). CDR3 coding DNA: TGTGCCAGCAGCTTAGGTCCAGCCCGGAATGAAAAACTGTTTTTT. It encodes CASSLGPARNEKLFF. The complete variable domain, with remaining parts taken from reference TRBV7-9 and TRBJ1-4, reads DTGVSQNPRHKITKRGQNVTFRCDPISEHNRLYWYRQTLGQGPEFLTYFQNEAQLEKSRLLSDRFSAERPKGSFSTLEIQRTEQGDSAMYLCASSLGPARNEKLFFGSGTQLSVL.

This clone was seen only once. The rearrangement links TRBV27 to TRBJ2-3; the match to TRBD2 covers 11 bases. This CDR3 has 14 residues. The ends lost 10 bases at V and 1 base at J; junction bases unmatched: 4. The V gene's germline CDR1 is MNHEY and CDR2 SMNVEV (reference sequence). The CDR3 reads CATQGLAGTDTQYF. For the CDR3, the DNA is TGTGCCACCCAGGGACTAGCGGGCACAGATACGCAGTATTTT.

The chain uses TRBV9 and TRBJ2-7; a possible D gene is TRBD1 (5 bases). V lost 0 bases to trimming and J lost 5 bases, with 12 bases between them. The CDR3 spans 14 residues. Looked up from germline, CDR1 is SGDLS and CDR2 is YYNGEE. The CDR3 DNA sequence: TGTGCCAGCAGCGTAGGTGGTAGGGGTCACGAGCAGTACTTC. This translates into CASSVGGRGHEQYF.

The V call is TRBV12-1, the J call TRBJ2-3; the DNA was not compared with TRBD2, the D call given in the table. TRBV12-1 is annotated as a pseudogene. The CDR3 is made up of 16 amino acids. CDR3 bases: TGTGCCAGCACCTCACCCGGGACTATGCGGGAAGATACGCAGTATTTT. Protein: CASTSPGTMREDTQYF.

V usage is TRBV7-6 and J usage is TRBJ2-2; no clear D. The CDR3 covers 12 residues. Deletions cut 5 bases from V and 9 bases from J, with 10 bases between. Germline V gives CDR1 SGHVS, CDR2 FNYEAQ. CDR3 region: CASSQLTRELFF. CDR3 nucleotides: TGTGCCAGCAGCCAACTAACTCGGGAGCTGTTTTTT.

This chain uses TRBV29-1 with TRBJ1-2; D possibly corresponds to TRBD1 (5 bases). The CDR3 runs to 13 residues. Trimming left V 7 bases short and J 4 bases short, with 16 bases between. The germline V gene encodes CDR1 SQVTM and CDR2 ANQGSEA. The CDR3 DNA reads TGCAGCGCCCCCGGGGCGGGGGTCTATGGCTACACCTTC. Translation gives CSAPGAGVYGYTF.

The rearrangement links TRBV5-4 to TRBJ1-1; 7 nucleotides agree with TRBD1. The J segment lost 11 bases and the V segment lost 2 bases, leaving 9 bases of the junction unmatched. CDR3 length: 13 amino acids. From germline, CDR1 is SGHNT and CDR2 YYREEE (reference sequence). CDR3: CASSFGTGAAAFF. CDR3 sequence (DNA): TGTGCCAGCAGCTTTGGAACAGGGGCCGCGGCTTTCTTT.

The chain couples TRBV30 to TRBJ1-1, with 10 bases aligning to TRBD1. Germline CDR1 is GTSNPN and CDR2 is SVGIG (reference sequence). The CDR3 is made up of 15 amino acids. After removal of 3 bases from V and 6 bases from J, the junction contained 10 bases not matched to a gene. The CDR3 region has the DNA TGTGCCTGGAGCCGCAAGGACAGGGGGGTACCTGAAGCTTTCTTT. Protein sequence: CAWSRKDRGVPEAFF.

The genes are TRBV11-2 and TRBJ2-7; 10 bases are a match to TRBD2. CDR1 and CDR2 (germline): SGHAT, FQNNGV. The V and J ends lost 5 bases and 3 bases, in that order; junction bases with no gene match: 4. The CDR3 is 14 amino acids. The CDR3 protein is CASSEAGGNYEQYF. The CDR3 DNA is TGTGCCAGCAGCGAAGCGGGAGGGAACTACGAGCAGTACTTC.

This chain links TRBV27 with TRBJ1-5; D is unresolved. V was pared by 3 bases and J by 0 bases, with 9 bases between. Germline V gene sequence: CDR1 MNHEY, CDR2 SMNVEV (reference sequence). The length of the CDR3 is 15 residues. CDR3 nucleotides: TGTGCCAGCAGTTTTCAGCACAATAGCAATCAGCCCCAGCATTTT. Residues: CASSFQHNSNQPQHF.

The J gene is TRBJ2-1, the V gene TRBV25-1; TRBD2 aligns across 13 bases. The CDR3 has 15 residues. Germline values: CDR1 MGHDK, CDR2 SYGVNS. J gave up 9 bases and V 6 bases, and 8 bases lay outside the gene matches. In DNA form, the CDR3 reads TGTGCCAGCAGAGGACTAGCGGGAGTCGTGGGTGAGCAGTTCTTC. It is translated as CASRGLAGVVGEQFF. The entire variable domain, with the rest obtained from reference TRBV25-1 and TRBJ2-1, is as follows: EADIYQTPRYLVIGTGKKITLECSQTMGHDKMYWYQQDPGMELHLIHYSYGVNSTEKGDLSSESTVSRIRTEHFPLTLESARPSHTSQYLCASRGLAGVVGEQFFGPGTRLTVL.

This chain connects TRBV6-5 to TRBJ1-2; no definite D call. Germline loops: CDR1 MNHEY, CDR2 SVGAGI. The CDR3 extends over 12 amino acids. Trimming took off 6 bases at V and 3 bases at J, with 8 bases between the two ends. The CDR3 nucleotides are TGTGCCAGCAGGGGAAGGGACTATGGCTACACCTTC. Protein product: CASRGRDYGYTF.

V usage is TRBV14 and J usage is TRBJ2-7; TRBD1 matches at 7 bases. The CDR3 runs 15 residues. Unmatched junction bases numbered 7, after V lost 0 bases and J lost 5 bases. Germline loops: CDR1 SGHDN, CDR2 FVKESK. The CDR3 reads CASSQERGPSDEQYF. CDR3 nucleotide sequence: TGTGCCAGCAGCCAAGAGAGGGGGCCGAGCGACGAGCAGTACTTC.